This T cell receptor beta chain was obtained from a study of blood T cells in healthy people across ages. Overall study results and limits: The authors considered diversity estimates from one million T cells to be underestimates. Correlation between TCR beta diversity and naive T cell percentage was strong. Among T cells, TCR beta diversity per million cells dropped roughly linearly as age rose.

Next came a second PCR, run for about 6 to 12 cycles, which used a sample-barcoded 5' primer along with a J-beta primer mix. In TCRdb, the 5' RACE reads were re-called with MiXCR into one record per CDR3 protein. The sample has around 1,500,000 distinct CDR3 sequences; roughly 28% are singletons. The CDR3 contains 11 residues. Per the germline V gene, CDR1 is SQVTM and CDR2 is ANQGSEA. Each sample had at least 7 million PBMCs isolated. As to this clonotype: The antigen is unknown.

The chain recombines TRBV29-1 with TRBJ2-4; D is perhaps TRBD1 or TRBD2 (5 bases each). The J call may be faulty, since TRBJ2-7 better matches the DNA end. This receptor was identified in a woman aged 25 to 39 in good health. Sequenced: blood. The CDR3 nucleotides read TGCAGCGTTGAATTTGGGGGCGAGCAGTACTTC. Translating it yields CSVEFGGEQYF.